This T cell receptor (beta chain) derives from a study of T cells in Graves' hyperthyroidism and ophthalmopathy. Study-level points and caveats: A model built on 13 V-J features separated ophthalmopathy from stable hyperthyroidism. Ophthalmopathy was model-predicted a median about 6.7 months pre-onset.

The germline CDR1 and CDR2 sequences are SGHTS and YDEGEE. The germline V and J ends were trimmed by 4 bases and 1 base, with 20 bases remaining between them. This CDR3 has 17 amino acids. Amplification targeted TCR beta CDR3 regions from RNA transcripts. The HTBI primer set drove a first-round RT-PCR of the TCR CDR3. TCRdb recomputed calls from the multiplex PCR reads with MiXCR, one row per CDR3 protein. The sample shows roughly 200,000 distinct CDR3 sequences, approximately 16% of them seen only once. An absence of ophthalmopathy progression within 18 months meant stable Graves' hyperthyroidism. Reasons for excluding patients were uncontrolled infection, other autoimmune disease, pregnancy or lactation. This clonotype was counted at least ten times. What it binds is unknown.

Sequencing was done on a sample of blood. The gene calls are TRBV5-8 and TRBJ1-1; a possible D gene is TRBD1 (6 bases). This clonotype was sampled from a woman aged 50 to 60 with Graves' hyperthyroidism. The CDR3 DNA sequence: TGTGCCAGCAGCATAACCGGGACAACCACCCGGAACACTGAAGCTTTCTTT. Residues: CASSITGTTTRNTEAFF.